The rows below give T cell receptor beta chains drawn from one sample of a study of cytomegalovirus exposure and HLA in healthy donors. Assay used: immunoSEQ multiplex PCR; TCRdb lists only in-frame clones, some missing. The table lists about 110,000 clones, about 80% of them singletons. Material: PBMCs. The receptors were gathered from a woman aged 45-65 years in good health and CMV-seropositive. CDR3s include the opening cysteine and the closing phenylalanine or tryptophan. D genes are given only for firm matches. Not every row has a clone size; where given, it reads once, few, many or a size class.

CDR3 DNA,CDR3 protein,clone size,V gene,J gene,D gene
TGTGCCAGCAGCTTAGGGGAGACCTCCTACGAGCAGTACTTC,CASSLGETSYEQYF,-,TRBV7-9,TRBJ2-7,-
TGTGCCAGCAGCTTAAGTGCCAGGGACTTTTTTGGCTACACCTTC,CASSLSARDFFGYTF,-,TRBV7-2,TRBJ1-2,-
TGTGCCATCAGTGCTGGACAGAACTATGGCTACACCTTC,CAISAGQNYGYTF,-,TRBV10-3,TRBJ1-2,-
TGTGCCAGCAGCCCCGGGGGGGTTAGGACTGAAGCTTTCTTT,CASSPGGVRTEAFF,-,TRBV6-5,TRBJ1-1,-
TGTGCCAGCACCCCTCGCGCGAACACCGGGGAGCTGTTTTTT,CASTPRANTGELFF,few,TRBV9,TRBJ2-2,-
TGCGCCAGCAGCTTCCGACAGGGCTCCCTCTTCCTCTACGAGCAGTACTTC,CASSFRQGSLFLYEQYF,-,TRBV5-1,TRBJ2-7,TRBD1
TGTGCCAGCAGTTCGGGACAAATGAACACTGAAGCTTTCTTT,CASSSGQMNTEAFF,-,TRBV6-1,TRBJ1-1,-
TGTGCCAGTAGTATTGGGGACAGGGGTTCCTACGAGCAGTACTTC,CASSIGDRGSYEQYF,once,TRBV19,TRBJ2-7,TRBD1
TGTGCCAGCAGCTCGGGACAACATACGCAGTATTTT,CASSSGQHTQYF,-,TRBV7-6,TRBJ2-3,-
TGCAGCGTTGAGACAGCGGGGGGGCTATGGACCGGGGAGCTGTTTTTT,CSVETAGGLWTGELFF,-,TRBV29-1,TRBJ2-2,TRBD2
TGCGCCAGCAGCGTAACCGGGACACCCTTTGACTATGGCTACACCTTC,CASSVTGTPFDYGYTF,-,TRBV5-1,TRBJ1-2,-
TGTGCCATCGGGCAGGGCCACAAGGACGAGCAGTACTTC,CAIGQGHKDEQYF,-,TRBV10-3,TRBJ2-7,-
TGTGCCAGTAGTATAGTTCACAGGTCTGCAGATACGCAGTATTTT,CASSIVHRSADTQYF,-,TRBV19,TRBJ2-3,-
TGCGCCAGCAGTGAGTCCGGCGGGAGGGCCAAATACAATGAGCAGTTCTTC,CASSESGGRAKYNEQFF,-,TRBV10-1,TRBJ2-1,TRBD2
TGTGCCAGCAGTGGACAGGTCAATCAGCCCCAGCATTTT,CASSGQVNQPQHF,few,TRBV2,TRBJ1-5,-
TGTGCCAGCAGTCCCCGGCAGGGGGCGAGGACTGAAGCTTTCTTT,CASSPRQGARTEAFF,-,TRBV6-1,TRBJ1-1,TRBD1
TGTGCCAGCAGTTATAGTCTGCGGGATACGCAGTATTTT,CASSYSLRDTQYF,few,TRBV6-6,TRBJ2-3,-
TGTGCCAGCAGCTTGGACAACTACAATGAGCAGTTCTTC,CASSLDNYNEQFF,few,TRBV7-3,TRBJ2-1,-
TGTGCCAGTAGTATGGGGGGGGCCGCAAGTCAGCCCCAGCATTTT,CASSMGGAASQPQHF,-,TRBV19,TRBJ1-5,-
TGTGCCAGCAGCTTTCGACAGGGCAACTATGGCTACACCTTC,CASSFRQGNYGYTF,-,TRBV9,TRBJ1-2,TRBD1
TGTGCCAGCAGTCCACCGACAGGAGGCTCACCCCTCCACTTT,CASSPPTGGSPLHF,-,TRBV6-5,TRBJ1-6,-
TGCGCCAGCAGCTGGGACAGTTACCTAGAGACCCAGTACTTC,CASSWDSYLETQYF,once,TRBV5-1,TRBJ2-5,TRBD1
TGTGCCAGCAGTTACTCCCTGACAGGTTTGGAGACCCAGTACTTC,CASSYSLTGLETQYF,-,TRBV6-5,TRBJ2-5,-
TGTGCCAGCAGCTTAACATCTGATTATAGCAATCAGCCCCAGCATTTT,CASSLTSDYSNQPQHF,-,TRBV7-2,TRBJ1-5,-
TGTGCCACCAGCAGGGAAGTTGACAGCTACGAGCAGTACTTC,CATSREVDSYEQYF,-,TRBV15,TRBJ2-7,-
TGTGCCAGCAACGACCGGGACAGAGTCACAGATACGCAGTATTTT,CASNDRDRVTDTQYF,once,TRBV6-6,TRBJ2-3,TRBD1
TGTGCCAGCTCCCTCACCCCCTCGACTAGCGGTAACAACAATGAGCAGTTCTTC,CASSLTPSTSGNNNEQFF,-,TRBV18,TRBJ2-1,TRBD2
TGCGCCAGCAGCTGGACACAGGGTAGTGGTACCGGGGAGCTGTTTTTT,CASSWTQGSGTGELFF,-,TRBV5-1,TRBJ2-2,-
TGTGCCAGCAGCTTGAGACTCTCCTACAATGAGCAGTTCTTC,CASSLRLSYNEQFF,-,TRBV7-2,TRBJ2-1,-
TGTGCCAGCCTGGCACTTCAGGGGGGTGAGCAGTTCTTC,CASLALQGGEQFF,-,TRBV11-1,TRBJ2-1,-
TGCAGCCTGCCCCGGGACACCGGGTACCAAGAGACCCAGTACTTC,CSLPRDTGYQETQYF,-,TRBV29-1,TRBJ2-5,-
TGCGCCAGCAGCCAAACGGACCCAAGGGGCTATAATTCACCCCTCCACTTT,CASSQTDPRGYNSPLHF,-,TRBV4-3,TRBJ1-6,-
TGTGCCAGCAGCGACTTAGGACAGGGGAAAGATGAGCAGTTCTTC,CASSDLGQGKDEQFF,-,TRBV7-9,TRBJ2-1,TRBD1
TGTGCCAGCAGCTTGCGAGGTCCATCTTACAATGAGCAGTTCTTC,CASSLRGPSYNEQFF,-,TRBV11-1,TRBJ2-1,-
TGCGCCAGCAGCATTAGACAGGGCCGGGAGCAGTACTTC,CASSIRQGREQYF,-,TRBV5-1,TRBJ2-7,TRBD1
TGCGCCAGCAGCTCCCTAGCGGGGGGGCCGTACGAGCAGTACTTC,CASSSLAGGPYEQYF,-,TRBV5-1,TRBJ2-7,TRBD2
TGCGCCAGCACGATGCGGTCCATTTTGAACACTGAAGCTTTCTTT,CASTMRSILNTEAFF,-,TRBV4-1,TRBJ1-1,-
TGTGCCAGCAGCTTAGCGGAGACAGGGATCCGAAGCACTGAAGCTTTCTTT,CASSLAETGIRSTEAFF,once,TRBV7-8,TRBJ1-1,TRBD1
TGTGCCAGCAGCGTAGGGAGTCCGGGGACAGATACGCAGTATTTT,CASSVGSPGTDTQYF,-,TRBV9,TRBJ2-3,-
TGTGCCAGCAGTCCAGACAGGGTATATAGCAATCAGCCCCAGCATTTT,CASSPDRVYSNQPQHF,-,TRBV6-6,TRBJ1-5,TRBD1
TGTGCCAGCAGCTTGGCCAATCGGTACGAGCAGTACTTC,CASSLANRYEQYF,-,TRBV5-4,TRBJ2-7,-
TGTGCCAGCAGGAGGACAGGGGATGAGCCCCAGCATTTT,CASRRTGDEPQHF,-,TRBV6-1,TRBJ1-5,TRBD1
TGTGCCAGCTCACTAGACAGGGGAGGCCATGAAAAACTGTTTTTT,CASSLDRGGHEKLFF,-,TRBV18,TRBJ1-4,TRBD1
TGTGCCAGTAGCTTACAGGGTGGTATAACTGAAGCTTTCTTT,CASSLQGGITEAFF,-,TRBV5-4,TRBJ1-1,-
TGTGCCAGCAGCAGGGACGGAAACGGGGGCTACAATGAGCAGTTCTTC,CASSRDGNGGYNEQFF,-,TRBV11-3,TRBJ2-1,-
TGTGCTAGCAGCTCGAAGGGCGGGGGAGGTGAGCAGTTCTTC,CASSSKGGGGEQFF,-,TRBV7-7,TRBJ2-1,TRBD2
TGTGCCAGCAGCGTAGCCGGGGGACTCCAAGAGACCCAGTACTTC,CASSVAGGLQETQYF,-,TRBV9,TRBJ2-5,-
TGTGCCAGCAGCTCCCTACAGGGGGCAGGTGAAAAACTGTTTTTT,CASSSLQGAGEKLFF,-,TRBV7-8,TRBJ1-4,TRBD1
TGCGCCAGCAGCTTGGATTTCTACACAGATACGCAGTATTTT,CASSLDFYTDTQYF,-,TRBV5-1,TRBJ2-3,-
TGTGCCAGCAGGGCCCCCGTAGGGGGGGCCTACAATGAGCAGTTCTTC,CASRAPVGGAYNEQFF,-,TRBV27,TRBJ2-1,-
TGTGCCAGAAGCTTGGGTAGGGGCGACTACGAGCAGTACTTC,CARSLGRGDYEQYF,-,TRBV5-3,TRBJ2-7,-
TGCGCCAGCGCTGAGGGGGCTAAGAACACCGGGGAGCTGTTTTTT,CASAEGAKNTGELFF,-,TRBV5-1,TRBJ2-2,TRBD1
TGTGCCAGCACCGGGACTAGCGGGGTCGGCGAGACCCAGTACTTC,CASTGTSGVGETQYF,-,TRBV5-5,TRBJ2-5,TRBD2
TGTGCCCTATTCGGGGGGATGGCCTATGGCTACACCTTC,CALFGGMAYGYTF,-,TRBV10-3,TRBJ1-2,-
TGTGCCAGCAGCTTAAGGGGCCCCTGGACCGGGGAGCTGTTTTTT,CASSLRGPWTGELFF,-,TRBV7-9,TRBJ2-2,-
TGTGCCAGCAGTAACGCGGGAGTCGCCTACGAGCAGTACTTC,CASSNAGVAYEQYF,-,TRBV6-1,TRBJ2-7,TRBD2
TGTGCCAGCAGCGTTCTACAGGGTTATGGCTACACCTTC,CASSVLQGYGYTF,few,TRBV9,TRBJ1-2,-
TGTGCCAGTAGTACCCGGGACAGTACTTCACCCCTCCACTTT,CASSTRDSTSPLHF,-,TRBV19,TRBJ1-6,TRBD1
TGTGCCAGCAGCTTGGATTGGGCGGGACAGACTATTGAGACTGAAGCTTTCTTT,CASSLDWAGQTIETEAFF,once,TRBV5-4,TRBJ1-1,TRBD1
TGTGCCATCCGCCCCGACACAGGGGACACTGAAGCTTTCTTT,CAIRPDTGDTEAFF,-,TRBV10-3,TRBJ1-1,TRBD1